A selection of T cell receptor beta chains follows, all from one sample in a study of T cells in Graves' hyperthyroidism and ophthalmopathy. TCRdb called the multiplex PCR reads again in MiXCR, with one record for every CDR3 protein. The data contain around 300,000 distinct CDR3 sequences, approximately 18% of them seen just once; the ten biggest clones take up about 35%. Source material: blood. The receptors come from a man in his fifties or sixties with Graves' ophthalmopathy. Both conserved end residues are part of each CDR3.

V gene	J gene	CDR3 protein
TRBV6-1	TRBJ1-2	CASSETGGKSGYTF
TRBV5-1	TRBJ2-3	CASSQGRADTQYF
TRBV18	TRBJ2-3	CASSARGDTQYF
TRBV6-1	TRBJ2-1	CASSAQTSGAGNEQFF
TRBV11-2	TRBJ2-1	CASSPGTGRSSYNEQFF
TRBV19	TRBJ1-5	CASSIRGSSGNQPQHF
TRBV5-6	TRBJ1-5	CASSNRQARNQPQHF
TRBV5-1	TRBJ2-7	CASSSGLAGIEQYF
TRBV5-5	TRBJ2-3	CASSPWTGGADTQYF
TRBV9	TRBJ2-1	CASSVASGRSDEQFF
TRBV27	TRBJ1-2	CASSLIRTGRVDGYTF
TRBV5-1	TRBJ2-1	CASSPLAGNNEQFF
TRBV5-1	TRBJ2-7	CASSWTGPEQYF
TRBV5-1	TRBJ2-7	CASSPWTGGEQYF
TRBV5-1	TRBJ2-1	CASGTGGQGEQFF
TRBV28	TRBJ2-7	CASSQPTGGYYEQYF
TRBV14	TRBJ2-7	CASSHTTLRTGGYEQYF
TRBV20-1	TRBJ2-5	CSAYIERGQETQYF
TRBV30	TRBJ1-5	CAWETGSGQPQHF
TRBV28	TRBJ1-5	CASSSSGFQPQHF
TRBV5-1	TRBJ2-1	CASSLGSSGIDWHEQFF
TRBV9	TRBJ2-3	CASSPWDGETDTQYF
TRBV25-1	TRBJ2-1	CASSDKPGQRYNEQFF
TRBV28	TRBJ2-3	CASSSDRPITDTQYF
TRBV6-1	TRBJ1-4	CASSELFGGNEKLFF
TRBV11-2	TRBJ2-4	CASRRGQINIQYF
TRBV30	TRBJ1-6	CAWSVGSLASPLHF
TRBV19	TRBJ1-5	CASSIRDRGQQPQHF
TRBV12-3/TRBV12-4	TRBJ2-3	CASSLWDRGTDTQYF
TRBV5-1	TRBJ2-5	CASSPNLGETQYF
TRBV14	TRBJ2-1	CASSPTGKNEQFF
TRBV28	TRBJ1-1	CASSLQGVVRNTEAFF
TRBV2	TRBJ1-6	CASRTGTVNSPLHF
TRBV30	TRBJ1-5	CAWSARQGVGYSNQPQHF
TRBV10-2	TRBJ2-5	CATVGQGAGETQYF
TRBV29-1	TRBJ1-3	CSARPGSGNTIYF
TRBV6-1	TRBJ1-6	CASRLGQDGSPLHF
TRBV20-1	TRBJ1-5	CSAANRDRVGGQPQHF
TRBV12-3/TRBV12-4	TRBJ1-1	CASSLKGNTKAFF
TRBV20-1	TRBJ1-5	CSAQNSPSQPQHF
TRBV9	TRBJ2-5	CASSSSGRWDETQYF
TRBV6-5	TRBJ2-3	CASSYGVGTSGADTQYF
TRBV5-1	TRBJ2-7	CASSLQLSGGGEQYF
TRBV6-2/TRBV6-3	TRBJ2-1	CASSQDAVLNEQFF
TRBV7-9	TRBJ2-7	CASSDGPGYEQYF
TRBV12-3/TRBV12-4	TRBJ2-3	CASSFRTGPDTQYF
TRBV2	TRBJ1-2	CASRTKGAGGYTF
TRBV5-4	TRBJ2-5	CASSLEGASWETQYF
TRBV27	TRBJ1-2	CASRSTGGYGYTF
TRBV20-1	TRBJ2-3	CSATLPALGTDTQYF
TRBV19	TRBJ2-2	CASSMRTGELFF
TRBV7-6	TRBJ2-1	CASSLAGENNNEQFF
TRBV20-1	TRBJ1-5	CSARYLQSNQPQHF
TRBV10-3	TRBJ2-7	CAIRKGQGYEQYF
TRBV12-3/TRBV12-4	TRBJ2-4	CASVGGAKNIQYF
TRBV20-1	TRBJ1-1	CSANNRQGNTEAFF
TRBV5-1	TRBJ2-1	CASSLGGLAGEMYEQFF
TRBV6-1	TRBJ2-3	CASTPRLGGVSSTDTQYF
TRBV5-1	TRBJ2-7	CASSLGAGGPDEQYF
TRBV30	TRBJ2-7	CAWSTDLYEQYF